The clone carrying this T cell receptor beta chain was seen only a few times. No conserved phenylalanine or tryptophan is present at the end of the CDR3, so a read error is the likely explanation. Uncontrolled infection, other autoimmune disease, pregnancy or lactation excluded patients. On the basis of clinical symptoms, serum thyroxine and TRAb, thyroid ultrasound and orbital computed tomography, diagnoses were made. Any symptoms of ophthalmopathy came after the first hyperthyroidism diagnosis, from which the blood sample dates. These data belong to a study of T cells in Graves' hyperthyroidism and ophthalmopathy. Study details: It was at initial diagnosis, before any treatment, that peripheral blood was collected.

The investigators amplified TCR beta CDR3 regions from RNA transcripts. HTBI primers were employed in a first-round RT-PCR of the TCR CDR3. Using its own MiXCR run on the multiplex PCR reads, TCRdb lists one record per CDR3 protein. Of 250,000 to 300,000 distinct CDR3 sequences listed, 13% are singletons. The V and J ends lost 2 bases and 0 bases respectively, with 5 bases between them. Germline V gene lookup returns CDR1 MDHEN and CDR2 SYDVKM. The CDR3 sequence is 14 residues long. The V gene is TRBV28, the J gene TRBJ2-1; D is unresolved. Sequenced material: blood. The sequence was obtained from a woman aged 25-40 years with Graves' hyperthyroidism that later progressed to Graves' ophthalmopathy. CDR3 DNA: TGTGCCAGCAGTTTAGTCGGCTCCTACAATGAGCAGTTCCTC. This gives the protein CASSLVGSYNEQFL.